This T cell receptor beta chain was profiled in a study of somatic mutations in cytotoxic T cells in rheumatoid arthritis. Study conclusions and caveats: More than 20% of CD8+ cells belonged to the largest clone in about an eighth of the 65 patients.

With respect to this clone: Its antigen is unknown.

Profiled with immunoSEQ multiplex PCR; TCRdb holds only in-frame clones, not every one. The table has 15,000 to 20,000 clones, 70% to 85% seen once. Germline CDR1 SGHAT, CDR2 FQNNGV. This CDR3 region has 14 residues. Trimming shortened V by 0 bases and J by 3 bases, and 8 bases separated the two germline ends. The source material was CD8+ T cells sorted from blood. The V call is TRBV11-2, the J call TRBJ1-1, with TRBD1 as a possible D gene (5 bases). This TCR was recovered from an adult with rheumatoid arthritis. In DNA, the CDR3 is TGTGCCAGCAGCTTAGAAGGGGTTCACACTGAAGCTTTCTTT. Protein: CASSLEGVHTEAFF.